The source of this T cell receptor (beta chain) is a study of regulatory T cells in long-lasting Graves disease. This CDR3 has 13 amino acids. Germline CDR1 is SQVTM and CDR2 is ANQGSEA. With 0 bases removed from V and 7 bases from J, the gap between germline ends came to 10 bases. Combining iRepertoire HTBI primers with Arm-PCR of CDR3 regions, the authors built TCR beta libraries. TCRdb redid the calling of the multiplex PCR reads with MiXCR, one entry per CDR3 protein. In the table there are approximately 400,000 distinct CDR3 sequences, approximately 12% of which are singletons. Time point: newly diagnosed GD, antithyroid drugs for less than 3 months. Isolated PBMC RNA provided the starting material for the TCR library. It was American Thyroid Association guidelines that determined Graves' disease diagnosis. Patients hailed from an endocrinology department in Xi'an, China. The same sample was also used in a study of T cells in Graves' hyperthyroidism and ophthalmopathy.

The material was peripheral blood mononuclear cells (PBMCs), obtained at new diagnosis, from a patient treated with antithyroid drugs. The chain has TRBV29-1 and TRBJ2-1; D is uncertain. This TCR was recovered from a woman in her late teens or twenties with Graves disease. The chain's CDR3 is CSVEDWVNNEQFF. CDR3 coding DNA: TGCAGCGTTGAAGATTGGGTCAATAATGAGCAGTTCTTC.